One T cell receptor (beta chain) is described in this entry. The data are from a study of shared clonotypes between healthy human individuals. The CD4+ fraction was divided into a CD45RA+ naive subset and a CD45RA-negative memory subset. Germline V gene data show CDR1 as GTSNPN and CDR2 as SVGIG (reference sequence). The CDR3 spans 16 residues. Trimming stripped 3 bases from V and 0 bases from J, with 12 bases between. Here immunoSEQ multiplex PCR was the method, and the copy in TCRdb shows in-frame clones only, minus some. The sample has some 1,400,000 clones, 96% seen once; the top ten hold roughly 1.2%.

Material for sequencing was naive CD4+ T cells sorted from blood. The sample's subset: CD45RA+ positively selected. The TCR was taken from a young man in good health. The V call is TRBV30, the J call TRBJ2-6, with D hard to call. Here the CDR3 reads CAWRIHIGSGANVLTF. CDR3 DNA sequence: TGTGCCTGGAGGATCCATATCGGCTCTGGGGCCAACGTCCTGACTTTC.